The sequence of this T cell receptor (beta chain) was determined in a study of cytomegalovirus exposure and HLA in healthy donors. Trimming removed 7 bases from V and 6 bases from J; junction bases left unmatched: 6. Germline-derived CDR1 and CDR2 are SQVTM and ANQGSEA. The CDR3 is 13 amino acids. The study ran its PCR with 60 Vbeta and 13 Jbeta primers. Profiling relied on immunoSEQ multiplex PCR, and the TCRdb table lists in-frame clones only, not all of them. The clone table shows about 130,000 clones, with the ten largest holding more than 1.5%. This rearrangement joins TRBV29-1 to TRBJ1-5, with 10 bases identical to TRBD1. This TCR derives from a woman aged 40 to 55 in good health and CMV-seropositive. Sequencing was done on a sample of PBMCs. CDR3 in DNA: TGCAGCGCGGGACAGGGGCCCGGTCAGCCCCAGCATTTT. The encoded protein is CSAGQGPGQPQHF. Full variable domain (rest looked up from reference TRBV29-1 and TRBJ1-5): SAVISQKPSRDICQRGTSLTIQCQVDSQVTMMFWYRQQPGQSLTLIATANQGSEATYESGFVIDKFPISRPNLTFSTLTVSNMSPEDSSIYLCSAGQGPGQPQHFGDGTRLSIL.